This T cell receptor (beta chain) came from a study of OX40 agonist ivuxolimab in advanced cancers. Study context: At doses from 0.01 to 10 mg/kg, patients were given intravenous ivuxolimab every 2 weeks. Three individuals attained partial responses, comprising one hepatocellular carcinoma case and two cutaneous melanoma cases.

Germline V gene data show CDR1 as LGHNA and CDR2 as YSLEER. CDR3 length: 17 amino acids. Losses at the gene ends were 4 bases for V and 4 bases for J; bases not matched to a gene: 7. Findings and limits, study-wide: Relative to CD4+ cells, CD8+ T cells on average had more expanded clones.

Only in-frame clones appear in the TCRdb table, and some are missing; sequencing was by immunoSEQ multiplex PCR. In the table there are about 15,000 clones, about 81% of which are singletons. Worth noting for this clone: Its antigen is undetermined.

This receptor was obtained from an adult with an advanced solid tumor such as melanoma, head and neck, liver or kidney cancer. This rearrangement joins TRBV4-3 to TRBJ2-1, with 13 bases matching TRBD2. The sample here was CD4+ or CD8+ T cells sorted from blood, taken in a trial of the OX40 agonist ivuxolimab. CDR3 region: CASSRRLAGGRYNEQFF. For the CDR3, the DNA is TGCGCCAGCAGCCGCCGACTAGCGGGAGGTCGATACAATGAGCAGTTCTTC.